A single sample is the source of the 20 T cell receptor beta chains below, sequenced in a study of blood T cell repertoires in COVID-19. Libraries were prepared by immunoSEQ multiplex PCR; TCRdb keeps only in-frame clonotypes and omits some of them. The sample lists over 150,000 clones, around 80% occurring once. The sample comprised peripheral blood. Receptor source: a man between 60 and 75 years old with acute or convalescent COVID-19.

The chain links TRBV3-1 (or the pseudogene TRBV3-2) to TRBJ1-5; D gene unclear. CDR3 length: 14 residues. Trimming removed 1 base at V and 0 bases at J, with 4 bases between. Germline V gives CDR1 LGHDT, CDR2 YNNKEL (reference sequence). The CDR3 spells CASSQGHSNQPQHF. CDR3 DNA: TGTGCCAGCAGCCAAGGGCATAGCAATCAGCCCCAGCATTTT.

This clone has more than one count but fewer than ten. J is TRBJ2-5 and V is TRBV3-1 (or the pseudogene TRBV3-2); 9 bases align to TRBD2. The CDR3 loop spans 14 amino acids. The germline gives CDR1 LGHDT, CDR2 YNNKEL (reference sequence). With 6 bases clipped from V and 2 bases from J, the junction kept 4 bases outside the gene matches. CDR3 sequence reads: CASSLLAGQETQYF. CDR3 bases: TGTGCCAGCAGTCTTCTAGCGGGACAAGAGACCCAGTACTTC.

V and J are TRBV18 and TRBJ1-2; possible D gene TRBD1, 6 bases. Germline V gene sequence: CDR1 KGHSH, CDR2 LQKENI. The CDR3 consists of 14 residues. V gave up 3 bases and J gave up 2 bases, with 10 bases separating them. The CDR3 sequence is CASSPGHQNYGYTF. The CDR3 region has the DNA TGTGCCAGCTCACCGGGACACCAGAACTATGGCTACACCTTC.

The genes are TRBV6-1 and TRBJ1-1; D gene unclear. Trimming took off 2 bases at V and 0 bases at J, with 13 bases between the two ends. The CDR3 sequence is 16 residues long. Germline CDR1 is MNHNS and CDR2 is SASEGT. CDR3 nucleotide sequence: TGTGCCAGCAGTGAACCGGGAGAAATGATGAACACTGAAGCTTTCTTT. It encodes CASSEPGEMMNTEAFF.

The CDR3 region has the DNA TGTGCCAGCAGCTTATTGGGAGCGGGGTATGGCTACACCTTC. It is translated as CASSLLGAGYGYTF. The chain joins TRBV7-2 to TRBJ1-2; no clear D. Per the germline V gene, CDR1 is SGHTA and CDR2 is FQGNSA. CDR3 length equals 14 residues. Trimming shortened V by 2 bases and J by 5 bases, and 12 bases separated the two germline ends.

The chain combines TRBV6-2 or TRBV6-3 with TRBJ1-1; D gene unclear. The V gene's germline CDR1 is MNHEY and CDR2 SVGEGT. V was trimmed by 5 bases and J by 0 bases, leaving 4 bases between them. The CDR3 has 12 residues. CDR3 region: CASSGMNTEAFF. CDR3 DNA sequence: TGTGCCAGCAGTGGCATGAACACTGAAGCTTTCTTT.

The rearrangement joins TRBV7-8 to TRBJ2-5; 8 bases are a match to TRBD2. V trimming: 5 bases; J trimming: 4 bases; junction bases outside the gene matches: 15. CDR3 size: 17 residues. CDR1 is SGHVS, CDR2 FQNEAQ, per germline. In DNA, the CDR3 is TGTGCCAGCAGCCCCACCCGGGAGGGACGGACTAGAGAGACCCAGTACTTC. This codes for CASSPTREGRTRETQYF.

The CDR3 loop reads CASSEGHPYEQYF. DNA for the CDR3: TGTGCCAGCAGCGAGGGACATCCCTACGAGCAGTACTTC. This sequence joins TRBV5-4 and TRBJ2-7; D is perhaps TRBD1 (6 bases). This CDR3 is 13 amino acids long. Between the trimmed V and J ends, which lost 4 bases and 2 bases, there was a span of 10 bases. CDR1 and CDR2 (germline): SGHNT, YYREEE (reference sequence).

This chain uses TRBV6-5 with TRBJ2-1; 8 positions match TRBD1. Germline CDR1 and CDR2: MNHEY and SVGAGI. V was pared by 6 bases and J by 1 base, with 2 bases of the junction left unmatched. The CDR3 has 14 amino acids. Here the CDR3 reads CASRTGGSYNEQFF. The CDR3 DNA follows: TGTGCCAGCAGAACAGGGGGGTCCTACAATGAGCAGTTCTTC.

The V call is TRBV5-8, the J call TRBJ1-3; D not certain. Germline CDR1 is SGHTS and CDR2 is YDEGEE. The CDR3 runs to 13 residues. V lost 4 bases to trimming and J lost 8 bases, with 13 bases between them. CDR3 in amino acids: CASSEYSGHTIYF. Here the CDR3 DNA reads TGTGCCAGCAGCGAGTACAGCGGTCACACCATATATTTT.

In this sample, this clone turned up once. The J gene is TRBJ1-1, the V gene TRBV6-5; 9 bases align to TRBD1. V was clipped by 10 bases and J by 5 bases; unmatched bases: 5. Looked up from germline, CDR1 is MNHEY and CDR2 is SVGAGI. This CDR3 is 12 amino acids long. CDR3 DNA sequence: TGTGCCACACAGGGGGCAGGTACTGAAGCTTTCTTT. It specifies CATQGAGTEAFF.

The table lists this clone with a few counts. V usage is TRBV5-1 and J usage is TRBJ1-1, with TRBD1 as a possible D gene (6 bases). The germline gives CDR1 SGHRS, CDR2 YFSETQ. The V end lost 5 bases, the J end lost 1 base, and 6 bases lay between the germline ends. This CDR3 has 12 residues. The CDR3 protein is CASRDRNTEAFF. The CDR3 DNA follows: TGCGCCAGCAGGGACAGGAACACTGAAGCTTTCTTT. The entire variable domain, with the rest obtained from reference TRBV5-1 and TRBJ1-1, is as follows: KAGVTQTPRYLIKTRGQQVTLSCSPISGHRSVSWYQQTPGQGLQFLFEYFSETQRNKGNFPGRFSGRQFSNSRSEMNVSTLELGDSALYLCASRDRNTEAFFGQGTRLTVV.

In this sample, this clone turned up a few times. V and J are TRBV4-1 and TRBJ2-7; D is ambiguous. CDR1 and CDR2 from the germline V gene are MGHRA and YSYEKL. There are 14 residues in the CDR3. V shed 1 base and J shed 2 bases, with 9 bases lying between them. In DNA, the CDR3 is TGCGCCAGCAGCCAAGTGTACGCGGCCTACGAGCAGTACTTC. Translation: CASSQVYAAYEQYF.

The chain carries TRBV5-1 and TRBJ2-3; TRBD2 matches at 12 bases. The CDR3 has 15 amino acids. The V and J ends lost 5 bases and 1 base, in that order; junction bases with no gene match: 2. The V gene's germline CDR1 is SGHRS and CDR2 YFSETQ. Written as DNA, the CDR3 is TGCGCCAGCAGGCGACTAGCGGGGGGCACAGATACGCAGTATTTT. This sequence encodes CASRRLAGGTDTQYF.

In DNA, the CDR3 is TGTGCCAGCAGCCACGAGGGCGGCTACGAGCAGTACTTC. Translated: CASSHEGGYEQYF. The chain is built from TRBV6-5 and TRBJ2-7; possibly TRBD2 for D (5 bases). Trimming shortened V by 6 bases and J by 3 bases, and 12 bases separated the two germline ends. The V gene's germline CDR1 is MNHEY and CDR2 SVGAGI. This CDR3 contains 13 residues.

V usage is TRBV6-5 and J usage is TRBJ1-1; TRBD1 might be the D (6 bases). CDR1 MNHEY and CDR2 SVGAGI come from the germline V gene. The CDR3 totals 14 residues. Trimming left V 6 bases short and J 4 bases short, with 15 bases between. CDR3 in DNA: TGTGCCAGCAGCCAAACGGGGGGGCCCACTGAAGCTTTCTTT. It yields the protein CASSQTGGPTEAFF.

V usage is TRBV13 and J usage is TRBJ2-1, with D unclear. The CDR3 consists of 12 residues. The germline V gene encodes CDR1 PRHDT and CDR2 FYEKMQ (reference sequence). The germline V and J ends were trimmed by 2 bases and 9 bases, with 8 bases remaining between them. The CDR3 DNA reads TGTGCCAGCAGCTTATTTAACGGTGAGCAGTTCTTC. Its protein product is CASSLFNGEQFF.

The chain is built from TRBV11-2 and TRBJ2-1, with 12 bases fitting TRBD2. The CDR3 sequence is 15 residues long. V was pared by 1 base and J by 9 bases, with 4 bases of the junction left unmatched. Per the germline V gene, CDR1 is SGHAT and CDR2 is FQNNGV. CDR3 sequence (DNA): TGTGCCAGCAGCTTAGGGACTAGCGGGGTTGGTGAGCAGTTCTTC. Translation gives CASSLGTSGVGEQFF.

The V call is TRBV11-3, the J call TRBJ2-1, with 11 bases lining up with TRBD2. V lost 4 bases and J lost 0; bases outside the gene matches: 2. Germline assignment: CDR1 SGHNT and CDR2 YENEEA. The CDR3 is 16 residues long. The chain's CDR3 is CASSSSGGSSYNEQFF. The CDR3 coding sequence is TGTGCCAGCAGCTCTAGCGGGGGGAGCTCCTACAATGAGCAGTTCTTC. The full variable domain, with the rest looked up from reference TRBV11-3 and TRBJ2-1, is EAGVVQSPRYKIIEKKQPVAFWCNPISGHNTLYWYLQNLGQGPELLIRYENEEAVDDSQLPKDRFSAERLKGVDSTLKIQPAELGDSAVYLCASSSSGGSSYNEQFFGPGTRLTVL.

Turning to this clone: The sample has other DNA sequences that encode this CDR3 too. The V call is TRBV7-6, the J call TRBJ2-2; 8 bases fit TRBD1. The CDR3 length is 15 residues. Germline V gives CDR1 SGHVS, CDR2 FNYEAQ. J lost 3 bases, V lost 3 bases, and 3 bases had no gene match. The DNA for the CDR3 is TGTGCCAGCAGCTTGGACAGGGCTGACACCGGGGAGCTGTTTTTT. Protein: CASSLDRADTGELFF.